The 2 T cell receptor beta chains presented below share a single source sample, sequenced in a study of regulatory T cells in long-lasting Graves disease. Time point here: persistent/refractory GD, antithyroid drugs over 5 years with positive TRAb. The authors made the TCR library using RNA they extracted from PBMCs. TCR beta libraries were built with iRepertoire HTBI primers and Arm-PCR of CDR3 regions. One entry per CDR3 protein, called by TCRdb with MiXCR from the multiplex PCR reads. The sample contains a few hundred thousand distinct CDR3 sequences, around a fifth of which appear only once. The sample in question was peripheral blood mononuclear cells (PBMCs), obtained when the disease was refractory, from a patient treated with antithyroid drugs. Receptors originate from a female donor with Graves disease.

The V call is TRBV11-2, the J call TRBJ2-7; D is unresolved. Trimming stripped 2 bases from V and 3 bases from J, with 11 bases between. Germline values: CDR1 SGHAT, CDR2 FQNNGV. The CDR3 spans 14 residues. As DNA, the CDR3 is TGTGCCAGCAGCTTAATGTCTCAACTCTACGAGCAGTACTTC. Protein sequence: CASSLMSQLYEQYF.

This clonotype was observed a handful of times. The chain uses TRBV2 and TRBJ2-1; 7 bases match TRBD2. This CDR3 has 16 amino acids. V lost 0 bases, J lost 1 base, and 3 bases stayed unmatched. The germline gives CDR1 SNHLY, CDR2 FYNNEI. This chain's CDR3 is CASSEARGSSYNEQFF. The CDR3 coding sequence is TGTGCCAGCAGTGAAGCGCGGGGGAGTTCCTACAATGAGCAGTTCTTC. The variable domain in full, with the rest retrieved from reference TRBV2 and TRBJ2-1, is EPEVTQTPSHQVTQMGQEVILRCVPISNHLYFYWYRQILGQKVEFLVSFYNNEISEKSEIFDDQFSVERPDGSNFTLKIRSTKLEDSAMYFCASSEARGSSYNEQFFGPGTRLTVL.